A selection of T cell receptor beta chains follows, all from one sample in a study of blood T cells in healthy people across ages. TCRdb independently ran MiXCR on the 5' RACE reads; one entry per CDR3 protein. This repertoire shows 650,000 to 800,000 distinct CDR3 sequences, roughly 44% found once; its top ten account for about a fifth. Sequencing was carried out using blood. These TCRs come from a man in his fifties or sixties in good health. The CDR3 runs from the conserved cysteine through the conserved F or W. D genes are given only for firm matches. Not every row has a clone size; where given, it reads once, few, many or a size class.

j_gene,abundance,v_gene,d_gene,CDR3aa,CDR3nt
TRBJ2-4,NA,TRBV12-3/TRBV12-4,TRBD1,CASSPTGTGSYIQYF,TGTGCCAGCAGTCCTACCGGGACAGGGTCATACATTCAGTACTTC
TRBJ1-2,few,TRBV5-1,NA,CASSAGTLGGYTF,TGCGCCAGCAGCGCTGGGACCTTGGGTGGCTACACCTTC
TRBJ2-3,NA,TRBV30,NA,CACTAVTDTQYF,TGTGCCTGTACGGCAGTCACAGATACGCAGTATTTT
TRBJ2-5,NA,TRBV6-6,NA,CASSYSAAKQETQYF,TGTGCCAGCAGTTACTCGGCAGCAAAGCAAGAGACCCAGTACTTC
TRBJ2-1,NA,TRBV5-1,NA,CASSLESTTGFYNEQFF,TGCGCCAGCAGCTTGGAGTCTACGACAGGCTTCTACAATGAGCAGTTCTTC
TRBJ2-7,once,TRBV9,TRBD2,CASGGEGNEQYF,TGTGCCAGCGGTGGGGAGGGGAACGAGCAGTACTTC
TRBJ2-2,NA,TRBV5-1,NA,CASRRGAEDTGELFF,TGCGCCAGCAGACGGGGGGCAGAGGACACCGGGGAGCTGTTTTTT
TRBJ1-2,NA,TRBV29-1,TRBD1,CSVEVPGQIYGYTF,TGCAGCGTTGAAGTTCCGGGACAGATATATGGCTACACCTTC
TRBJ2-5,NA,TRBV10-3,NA,CAISGWGPQETQYF,TGTGCCATCAGTGGTTGGGGTCCCCAAGAGACCCAGTACTTC
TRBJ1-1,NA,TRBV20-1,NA,CSASSLEYGDTEAFF,TGCAGTGCTAGTTCACTTGAGTATGGGGACACTGAAGCTTTCTTT
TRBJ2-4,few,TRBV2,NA,CASRSEGKAKNIQYF,TGTGCCAGCAGGTCGGAGGGTAAGGCCAAAAACATTCAGTACTTC
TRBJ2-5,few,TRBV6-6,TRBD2,CASSYSGTSGGEETQYF,TGTGCCAGCAGTTACTCGGGGACTAGCGGGGGAGAAGAGACCCAGTACTTC
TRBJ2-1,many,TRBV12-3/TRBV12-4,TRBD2,CASSFSGGAAEQFF,TGTGCCAGCAGTTTTAGCGGGGGGGCCGCTGAGCAGTTCTTC
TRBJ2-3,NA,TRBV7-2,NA,CASSPPSVRDTQYF,TGTGCCAGCAGCCCTCCGAGCGTTAGGGATACGCAGTATTTT
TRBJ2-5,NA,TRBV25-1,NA,CASRRGFQETQYF,TGTGCCAGCAGAAGGGGATTTCAAGAGACCCAGTACTTC
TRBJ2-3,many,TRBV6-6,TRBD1,CASSYKTGGGGTDTQYF,TGTGCCAGCAGTTACAAGACAGGGGGAGGGGGCACAGATACGCAGTATTTT
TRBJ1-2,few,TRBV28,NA,CASSFSRQYGYTF,TGTGCCAGCAGTTTCTCTCGACAGTATGGCTACACCTTC
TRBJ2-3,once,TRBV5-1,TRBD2,CASSPGSGEATDTQYF,TGCGCCAGCAGCCCAGGTAGCGGGGAGGCCACAGATACGCAGTATTTT
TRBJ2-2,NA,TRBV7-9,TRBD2,CASSRGLAGAFTGELFF,TGTGCCAGCAGCCGCGGACTAGCGGGGGCGTTCACCGGGGAGCTGTTTTTT
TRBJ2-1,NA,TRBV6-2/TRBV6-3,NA,CASSYWGSSYNAQFF,TGTGCCAGCAGTTATTGGGGTTCCTCCTACAATGCGCAGTTCTTC
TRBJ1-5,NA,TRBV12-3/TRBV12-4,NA,CASSLRGTLLPQHF,TGTGCCAGCAGTCTCCGAGGGACACTACTGCCCCAGCATTTT
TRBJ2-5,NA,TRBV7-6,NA,CASLKGGPQETQYF,TGTGCCAGCCTCAAGGGGGGCCCACAAGAGACCCAGTACTTC
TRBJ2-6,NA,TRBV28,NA,CASCIAGTTFGANVLTF,TGTGCCAGTTGTATAGCCGGGACCACTTTTGGGGCCAACGTCCTGACTTTC
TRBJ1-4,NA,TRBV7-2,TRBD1,CASSVGQVATNEKLFF,TGTGCCAGCAGCGTCGGACAGGTTGCAACTAATGAAAAACTGTTTTTT